This T cell receptor beta chain was identified in a study of blood T cell repertoires in COVID-19. Looking at the study overall: Sites across the United States, Italy and Spain contributed samples from acute and convalescent COVID-19. In each case, the material was cDNA or gDNA derived from T cells, B-cell-depleted T cells, or PBMCs.

CDR3 length: 15 amino acids. CDR1 is SGHVS and CDR2 is FNYEAQ in the germline V gene. Trimming removed 5 bases at V and 2 bases at J, with 15 bases between. How the authors handled the data: Amplification from reference gene primers served as the basis for estimated nucleated cell counts. Generated by immunoSEQ multiplex PCR, the TCRdb table keeps only in-frame clones and is missing some. V, J and clone size are taken as reported in that table, and D and trimming were inferred from the DNA itself. Seen here are about 240,000 clones, 92% observed once, and the top ten hold around 0.83%. Recruited during active infection, patients (from Seattle) were subsequently followed longitudinally.

The chain carries TRBV7-6 and TRBJ1-2, with D possibly being TRBD1 (6 bases). The TCR comes from a man aged 25-45 years with COVID-19, enrolled during active disease. The material sequenced was peripheral blood. The CDR3 DNA reads as TGTGCCAGCAGCCGGACAGCCGACCTCAACTATGGCTACACCTTC. Protein sequence: CASSRTADLNYGYTF.